This T cell receptor beta chain was identified during a study of identical twins. The table lists this clonotype with many counts. One entry per CDR3 protein, called by TCRdb with MiXCR from the 5' RACE reads. This table holds hundreds of thousands of distinct CDR3 sequences, 6.5% to 9.5% found once. The same specimen was also included in a second study, on yellow fever vaccine responses in identical twins.

Sample: memory (CD45RO+) T cells sorted from blood. The TCR sequence derives from a woman aged 18-29 years in good health.

The CDR3 DNA reads TGTGCCAGTAGTATCAACCCACGGGCGAGGACAGATACGCAGTATTTT. Translation: CASSINPRARTDTQYF. The chain joins TRBV19 to TRBJ2-3; D gene ambiguous. The CDR3 spans 16 residues. CDR1 LNHDA and CDR2 SQIVND come from the germline V gene (reference sequence). Trimming cost V 3 bases and J 3 bases, with 16 bases left between them.